This T cell receptor beta chain was found in a study of response to subunit inactivated influenza vaccine. One entry per CDR3 protein results from TCRdb running MiXCR on the RT-PCR reads. The table includes hundreds of thousands of distinct CDR3 sequences, roughly 14% detected once. This clonotype came up many times. The antigen is not known. The CDR3 loop spans 14 amino acids. The germline gives CDR1 SGHTA, CDR2 FQGNSA. After removal of 0 bases from V and 9 bases from J, the junction contained 5 bases not matched to a gene. Study-wide results and limits: It was suggested by the authors that few new T cells are recruited by each seasonal influenza vaccination.

This receptor was taken from a man aged 50 to 60 who received an inactivated influenza vaccine. Sequencing used PBMCs from blood, obtained 14 days before vaccination. The chain is built from TRBV7-2 and TRBJ2-1, with TRBD1 matching over 7 bases. For the CDR3, the DNA is TGTGCCAGCAGCTTAGCGAGACAGGGTGTTGAGCAGTTCTTC. Protein: CASSLARQGVEQFF.